This passage covers 27 T cell receptor beta chains from one sample sequenced in a study of cytomegalovirus exposure and HLA in healthy donors. PCR primers comprised 60 Vbeta and 13 Jbeta primers. Only in-frame clones appear in the TCRdb table, and some are missing; sequencing was by immunoSEQ multiplex PCR. This sample has approximately 180,000 clones, with around 75% found just once. Specimen: PBMCs. The receptors come from a male donor in good health and CMV-seronegative.

V usage is TRBV2 and J usage is TRBJ2-7; D call uncertain. Per the germline V gene, CDR1 is SNHLY and CDR2 is FYNNEI. This CDR3 contains 13 residues. Trimming stripped 6 bases from V and 6 bases from J, with 15 bases between. In nucleotides, the CDR3 is TGTGCCAGCAGCCCCCGACTGGCGGCCGAGCAGTACTTC. This encodes CASSPRLAAEQYF.

The chain joins TRBV29-1 to TRBJ2-7, with a weak D call TRBD1 (5 bases). Trimming cost V 0 bases and J 5 bases, with 11 bases left between them. The CDR3 totals 13 residues. Germline lookup yields CDR1 SQVTM and CDR2 ANQGSEA. The CDR3 DNA sequence: TGCAGCGTTGAAGACCCTAGGGGCGACGAGCAGTACTTC. This sequence encodes CSVEDPRGDEQYF.

The gene calls are TRBV5-1 and TRBJ1-4; 8 bases are a match to TRBD1. V shed 4 bases and J 3 bases; nucleotides not matched to a gene: 8. CDR1 and CDR2 (germline): SGHRS, YFSETQ. The CDR3 spans 16 residues. CDR3 coding DNA: TGCGCCAGCAGCCCTACAGGGGGGTTAGCTAATGAAAAACTGTTTTTT. Translation gives CASSPTGGLANEKLFF. Variable domain in full (rest from reference TRBV5-1 and TRBJ1-4): KAGVTQTPRYLIKTRGQQVTLSCSPISGHRSVSWYQQTPGQGLQFLFEYFSETQRNKGNFPGRFSGRQFSNSRSEMNVSTLELGDSALYLCASSPTGGLANEKLFFGSGTQLSVL.

The chain links TRBV7-8 to TRBJ2-7; D remains unclear. V shed 4 bases and J shed 3 bases, with 4 bases lying between them. Germline-derived CDR1 and CDR2 are SGHVS and FQNEAQ. The length of the CDR3 is 11 residues. CDR3 in amino acids: CASSSLYEQYF. The CDR3 region has the DNA TGTGCCAGCAGCTCCCTCTACGAGCAGTACTTC.

In this sample, this clone turned up once. V and J are TRBV23-1 and TRBJ2-1, with D perhaps matching TRBD1 (6 bases). TRBV23-1 is recorded as an ORF, its role being uncertain. Trimming took 6 bases from V and 5 from J, leaving 8 bases between them. The CDR3 has 12 residues. As DNA, the CDR3 is TGCGCCAGCAGCCGACAGGACAATGAGCAGTTCTTC. Residues: CASSRQDNEQFF.

This chain links TRBV7-8 with TRBJ1-1; TRBD1 aligns across 7 bases. With 5 bases clipped from V and 4 bases from J, the junction kept 7 bases outside the gene matches. This CDR3 spans 14 amino acids. Germline CDR1 reads SGHVS; CDR2 reads FQNEAQ. CDR3 sequence reads: CASSPPPGGTEAFF. CDR3 nucleotides: TGTGCCAGCAGCCCGCCCCCAGGGGGCACTGAAGCTTTCTTT.

The chain links TRBV9 to TRBJ2-3; 10 nucleotides agree with TRBD1. The CDR3 totals 15 residues. The germline V gene has CDR1 SGDLS and CDR2 YYNGEE. The ends lost 0 bases at V and 4 bases at J; junction bases unmatched: 2. This chain's CDR3 is CASSVVGTGADTQYF. The CDR3 coding sequence is TGTGCCAGCAGCGTAGTGGGGACAGGGGCAGATACGCAGTATTTT.

The rearrangement links TRBV2 to TRBJ2-3; 10 nucleotides line up with TRBD2. V shed 3 bases and J 6 bases; nucleotides not matched to a gene: 9. Looked up from germline, CDR1 is SNHLY and CDR2 is FYNNEI. The CDR3 runs to 16 residues. CDR3 nucleotides: TGTGCCAGCAGTGAGGATTGGACTAGCGGAATGGATACGCAGTATTTT. Translation: CASSEDWTSGMDTQYF.

The chain combines TRBV10-2 with TRBJ2-1; no definite D call. The CDR3 consists of 14 residues. V lost 5 bases and J 2 bases, leaving 10 bases between the germline ends. CDR1 WSHSY and CDR2 SAAADI come from the germline V gene. The CDR3 nucleotides are TGCGCCAGCAGTTTCGGGTACACCTACAATGAGCAGTTCTTC. This codes for CASSFGYTYNEQFF.

V usage is TRBV5-1 and J usage is TRBJ1-4; D unresolved. Trimming cost V 3 bases and J 8 bases, with 14 bases left between them. The CDR3 consists of 14 residues. The germline V gene encodes CDR1 SGHRS and CDR2 YFSETQ. CDR3 DNA sequence: TGCGCCAGCAGCTCCCCGGAGGGCGACGAAAAACTGTTTTTT. Translation: CASSSPEGDEKLFF.

The V gene is TRBV28, the J gene TRBJ1-5, with a tentative D call TRBD1 (6 bases). Germline values: CDR1 MDHEN, CDR2 SYDVKM. V was shortened by 5 bases and J by 5 bases, with 19 bases between the two germline ends. This CDR3 has 16 residues. CDR3 coding DNA: TGTGCCAGCAGTCCCAAAGGGGGGGGTGGGTATCAGCCCCAGCATTTT. Protein sequence: CASSPKGGGGYQPQHF.

V gene TRBV7-8 combines with J gene TRBJ2-2; TRBD1 matches 8 bases. Per germline, CDR1 SGHVS and CDR2 FQNEAQ. With V trimmed by 2 bases and J by 3 bases, 14 bases remained unmatched. The CDR3 covers 19 residues. Here the CDR3 DNA reads TGTGCCAGCAGCTTAAGGGCAGGGGGCGCGGTGGACGACACCGGGGAGCTGTTTTTT. The encoded protein is CASSLRAGGAVDDTGELFF.

This clone showed up just once. This chain joins TRBV11-3 and TRBJ2-1; weak D call: TRBD1 (5 bases). Per the germline V gene, CDR1 is SGHNT and CDR2 is YENEEA. The CDR3 runs to 12 residues. Trimming removed 5 bases at V and 9 bases at J, with 11 bases between. The CDR3 here is CASSRFRGEQFF. Here the CDR3 DNA reads TGTGCCAGCAGCCGGTTTAGGGGTGAGCAGTTCTTC.

This clone was detected only a few times. The rearrangement uses TRBV29-1 and TRBJ2-1; TRBD1 matches 8 bases. Germline V gene lookup returns CDR1 SQVTM and CDR2 ANQGSEA. The CDR3 loop spans 12 amino acids. V lost 7 bases, J lost 7 bases, and 6 bases stayed unmatched. Here the CDR3 reads CSAGQGQNEQFF. The DNA of the CDR3 is TGCAGCGCTGGACAGGGTCAAAATGAGCAGTTCTTC.

This clone was picked up one time. One end of the junction varies from germline; a read error may be responsible. CDR3 sequence: CASSEAPGLSCNEQFF. The CDR3 DNA follows: TGTGCCAGCAGCGAGGCTCCGGGACTGTCCTGCAATGAGCAGTTCTTC. This chain connects TRBV25-1 to TRBJ2-1, with D perhaps matching TRBD2 (6 bases). The CDR3 totals 16 residues. The germline V gene encodes CDR1 MGHDK and CDR2 SYGVNS.

This clone has a single count. The chain has TRBV11-2 and TRBJ1-5; D is perhaps TRBD1 (5 bases). Trimming took off 8 bases at V and 1 base at J, with 9 bases between the two ends. CDR3 length: 13 amino acids. Germline V gives CDR1 SGHAT, CDR2 FQNNGV. CDR3 coding DNA: TGTGCCAGCGGTCGACAGAGCAATCAGCCCCAGCATTTT. As protein: CASGRQSNQPQHF.

Regarding this clone: Other DNA sequences in the sample encode the same CDR3. The rearrangement links TRBV9 to TRBJ1-3; D possibly corresponds to TRBD1 (6 bases). From germline, CDR1 is SGDLS and CDR2 YYNGEE. The CDR3 has 15 amino acids. V was clipped by 1 base and J by 4 bases, with 12 bases between them. The CDR3 DNA reads as TGTGCCAGCAGCGTAACACAGGGTGCCGGAAACACCATATATTTT. The encoded protein is CASSVTQGAGNTIYF.

This rearrangement joins TRBV28 to TRBJ2-1, with D possibly matching TRBD2 (6 bases). Per the germline V gene, CDR1 is MDHEN and CDR2 is SYDVKM. V dropped 2 bases and J dropped 8 bases, with 7 bases sitting between them. The CDR3 extends over 12 amino acids. The CDR3 here is CASSLTGDEQFF. The CDR3 DNA is TGTGCCAGCAGTTTAACGGGAGATGAGCAGTTCTTC.

The J gene is TRBJ1-3, the V gene TRBV18, with D possibly TRBD1 on 6 matching bases. Germline CDR1 is KGHSH and CDR2 is LQKENI. V lost 4 bases to trimming and J lost 4 bases, with 14 bases between them. There are 15 residues in the CDR3. The CDR3 region is CASSQGESSGNTIYF. The CDR3 DNA reads as TGTGCCAGCTCACAGGGGGAATCCTCCGGAAACACCATATATTTT.

This chain links TRBV11-2 with TRBJ2-2; TRBD2 agrees at 7 bases. Germline lookup yields CDR1 SGHAT and CDR2 FQNNGV. The V and J ends lost 5 bases and 0 bases, in that order; junction bases with no gene match: 6. This CDR3 region has 16 residues. The CDR3 sequence is CASSPQGLSNTGELFF. For the CDR3, the DNA is TGTGCCAGCAGCCCCCAGGGACTATCGAACACCGGGGAGCTGTTTTTT.

CDR3 nucleotides: TGTGCCAGCAGTGAGGCCGGACTAGGAAGTGAGCAGTTCTTC. Translated, it gives CASSEAGLGSEQFF. The rearrangement links TRBV6-1 to TRBJ2-1; 7 bases agree with TRBD2. With 3 bases clipped from V and 9 bases from J, the junction kept 8 bases outside the gene matches. The CDR3 length is 14 residues. The V gene's germline CDR1 is MNHNS and CDR2 SASEGT.

This chain uses TRBV2 with TRBJ2-6, with D perhaps matching TRBD1 (6 bases). Germline lookup yields CDR1 SNHLY and CDR2 FYNNEI. The V and J ends lost 5 bases and 7 bases respectively, with 12 bases between them. There are 14 residues in the CDR3. This CDR3 reads CASSQGFLANVLTF. The CDR3 DNA reads TGTGCCAGCAGTCAGGGGTTCCTAGCCAACGTCCTGACTTTC.

This clone was seen more than once but under ten times. This rearrangement joins TRBV6-5 to TRBJ1-5, with no clear D. The germline V gene encodes CDR1 MNHEY and CDR2 SVGAGI. There are 13 residues in the CDR3. Trimming removed 2 bases at V and 1 base at J, with 3 bases between. CDR3 bases: TGTGCCAGCAGTTACCTAAGCAATCAGCCCCAGCATTTT. As protein: CASSYLSNQPQHF.

The chain recombines TRBV6-1 with TRBJ2-5; D ambiguous. CDR3 size: 11 residues. The V gene lost 4 bases and the J gene lost 2 bases, with 2 bases spanning the gap. CDR1 and CDR2 from the germline V gene are MNHNS and SASEGT. The DNA for the CDR3 is TGTGCCAGCAGTGTACAAGAGACCCAGTACTTC. Translated: CASSVQETQYF.

In nucleotides, the CDR3 is TGTGCCAGCAGTGAAGAGTTGCGGGACAGGGGATGGGAGTATTTT. Protein: CASSEELRDRGWEYF. The chain recombines TRBV6-1 with TRBJ2-3, with 10 bases lining up with TRBD1. Trimming at V came to 1 base and at J to 13 bases, leaving 11 bases not matched to a gene. Germline V gene lookup returns CDR1 MNHNS and CDR2 SASEGT. This CDR3 contains 15 residues.

J is TRBJ2-3 and V is TRBV7-9; 7 positions match TRBD2. The CDR3 extends over 14 amino acids. Trimming removed 5 bases from V and 5 bases from J; junction bases left unmatched: 7. CDR1 is SEHNR, CDR2 FQNEAQ, per germline (reference sequence). The CDR3 is CASSPIGEGDTQYF. The CDR3 DNA reads as TGTGCCAGCAGCCCCATCGGGGAGGGAGATACGCAGTATTTT.

This clone showed up just once. The genes are TRBV6-5 and TRBJ2-7; 9 nucleotides agree with TRBD2. Germline assignment: CDR1 MNHEY and CDR2 SVGAGI. The CDR3 extends over 14 amino acids. V shed 4 bases and J 2 bases; nucleotides not matched to a gene: 3. The CDR3 coding sequence is TGTGCCAGCAGTTGGGTAGCGGGGGCCTACGAGCAGTACTTC. This codes for CASSWVAGAYEQYF.